Listed below are T cell receptor beta chains from one sample, sequenced in a study of shared clonotypes between healthy human individuals. Produced via immunoSEQ multiplex PCR; TCRdb's table is partial and in-frame only. The sample holds about 450,000 clones, roughly 80% seen once. The specimen was PBMCs. The receptors come from a woman aged 40-49 years in good health. Some clones in this sample may be carry-over from other donors' samples. Both conserved end residues are part of each CDR3. Fields, in order: D gene, clone size, J gene, V gene, CDR3 protein, CDR3 DNA. D genes are given only for firm matches. Clone size appears in some rows only: once, few, many, or a class for an expanded clone.

d_call: TRBD1
clone_size: few
j_call: TRBJ2-1
v_call: TRBV30
cdr3_aa: CAWSVRAGGMEFF
cdr3_nt: TGTGCCTGGAGTGTAAGGGCAGGGGGTATGGAGTTCTTC

d_call: -
clone_size: few
j_call: TRBJ2-7
v_call: TRBV7-2
cdr3_aa: CASSLGLAGAYEQYF
cdr3_nt: TGTGCCAGCAGCTTAGGTTTGGCAGGAGCCTACGAGCAGTACTTC

d_call: -
clone_size: -
j_call: TRBJ1-1
v_call: TRBV29-1
cdr3_aa: CSVEAGGWSEAFF
cdr3_nt: TGCAGCGTTGAAGCGGGGGGATGGTCCGAAGCTTTCTTT

d_call: TRBD2
clone_size: -
j_call: TRBJ2-1
v_call: TRBV4-3
cdr3_aa: CASSPGLAGLTGTQNEQFF
cdr3_nt: TGCGCCAGCAGCCCGGGACTAGCGGGGTTAACCGGCACCCAGAATGAGCAGTTCTTC

d_call: -
clone_size: -
j_call: TRBJ2-3
v_call: TRBV7-4
cdr3_aa: CASSLQVGPTDTQYF
cdr3_nt: TGTGCCAGCAGCTTACAGGTGGGACCCACAGATACGCAGTATTTT

d_call: -
clone_size: -
j_call: TRBJ1-5
v_call: TRBV28
cdr3_aa: CASSSLGPNQPQHF
cdr3_nt: TGTGCCAGCAGTTCCCTGGGGCCCAATCAGCCCCAGCATTTT

d_call: -
clone_size: -
j_call: TRBJ2-1
v_call: TRBV29-1
cdr3_aa: CSGGVNYNEQFF
cdr3_nt: TGCTCAGGTGGGGTCAACTACAATGAGCAGTTCTTC

d_call: TRBD1
clone_size: -
j_call: TRBJ2-2
v_call: TRBV18
cdr3_aa: CASSPRQGDTGELFF
cdr3_nt: TGTGCCAGCTCACCACGACAGGGAGACACCGGGGAGCTGTTTTTT

d_call: -
clone_size: -
j_call: TRBJ2-7
v_call: TRBV5-1
cdr3_aa: CASSSGLGSSYEQYF
cdr3_nt: TGCGCCAGCAGCTCAGGACTGGGGAGCTCCTACGAGCAGTACTTC

d_call: -
clone_size: -
j_call: TRBJ2-7
v_call: TRBV28
cdr3_aa: CASSLSAGVAAGYEQYF
cdr3_nt: TGTGCCAGCAGTTTATCGGCTGGGGTCGCCGCGGGTTACGAGCAGTACTTC

d_call: TRBD2
clone_size: -
j_call: TRBJ2-1
v_call: TRBV5-4
cdr3_aa: CASSLDSPLAGTYNEQFF
cdr3_nt: TGTGCCAGCAGCTTGGACTCACCTCTAGCGGGAACCTACAATGAGCAGTTCTTC

d_call: TRBD1
clone_size: -
j_call: TRBJ2-3
v_call: TRBV27
cdr3_aa: CASSLPRDSHQYF
cdr3_nt: TGTGCCAGCAGTTTGCCACGGGACAGCCACCAGTATTTT

d_call: -
clone_size: -
j_call: TRBJ1-3
v_call: TRBV4-2
cdr3_aa: CASRKGGGNTIYF
cdr3_nt: TGTGCCAGCAGAAAGGGAGGGGGAAACACCATATATTTT

d_call: TRBD2
clone_size: -
j_call: TRBJ2-7
v_call: TRBV2
cdr3_aa: CASSPTSGGSYEQYF
cdr3_nt: TGTGCCAGCAGCCCGACTAGCGGGGGCTCCTACGAGCAGTACTTC

d_call: -
clone_size: -
j_call: TRBJ2-2
v_call: TRBV29-1
cdr3_aa: CSVVRNGGELFF
cdr3_nt: TGCAGCGTTGTCCGAAACGGCGGGGAGCTGTTTTTT

d_call: TRBD1
clone_size: -
j_call: TRBJ1-2
v_call: TRBV25-1
cdr3_aa: CASKGGHSTGEYTF
cdr3_nt: TGTGCCAGCAAAGGAGGTCATTCAACAGGGGAATACACCTTC

d_call: TRBD1
clone_size: -
j_call: TRBJ2-7
v_call: TRBV4-1
cdr3_aa: CASSQGTGGGYEQYF
cdr3_nt: TGCGCCAGCAGCCAAGGGACAGGGGGGGGCTACGAGCAGTACTTC

d_call: -
clone_size: -
j_call: TRBJ2-7
v_call: TRBV11-3
cdr3_aa: CASSLRFGGQYF
cdr3_nt: TGTGCCAGCAGCTTAAGATTTGGCGGGCAGTACTTC

d_call: -
clone_size: -
j_call: TRBJ2-7
v_call: TRBV19
cdr3_aa: CASSPQPWGEQYF
cdr3_nt: TGTGCCAGTAGCCCCCAGCCCTGGGGCGAGCAGTACTTC

d_call: -
clone_size: -
j_call: TRBJ1-1
v_call: TRBV28
cdr3_aa: CASSFPRGGTEAFF
cdr3_nt: TGTGCCAGCAGTTTCCCCAGGGGTGGGACTGAAGCTTTCTTT

d_call: -
clone_size: -
j_call: TRBJ1-2
v_call: TRBV5-1
cdr3_aa: CASSLSDSANYGYTF
cdr3_nt: TGCGCCAGCAGCTTGTCTGACAGCGCTAACTATGGCTACACCTTC

d_call: TRBD1
clone_size: once
j_call: TRBJ2-7
v_call: TRBV28
cdr3_aa: CASSLSQGDREQYF
cdr3_nt: TGTGCCAGCAGTTTATCGCAGGGGGATCGCGAGCAGTACTTC

d_call: TRBD1
clone_size: many
j_call: TRBJ1-5
v_call: TRBV18
cdr3_aa: CASSRGTGNQPQHF
cdr3_nt: TGTGCCAGCTCACGAGGGACAGGGAATCAGCCCCAGCATTTT

d_call: -
clone_size: -
j_call: TRBJ2-5
v_call: TRBV19
cdr3_aa: CASSQTLAGETQYF
cdr3_nt: TGTGCCAGTAGCCAGACTCTGGCCGGGGAGACCCAGTACTTC

d_call: TRBD2
clone_size: once
j_call: TRBJ2-7
v_call: TRBV7-8
cdr3_aa: CASMGTSVWYEQYF
cdr3_nt: TGTGCCAGCATGGGGACTAGTGTTTGGTACGAGCAGTACTTC

d_call: -
clone_size: few
j_call: TRBJ2-3
v_call: TRBV5-1
cdr3_aa: CASQVFTTDTQYF
cdr3_nt: TGCGCCAGCCAGGTTTTTACTACAGATACGCAGTATTTT

d_call: TRBD1
clone_size: once
j_call: TRBJ2-7
v_call: TRBV5-1
cdr3_aa: CASSWTGQVNYEQYF
cdr3_nt: TGCGCCAGCAGCTGGACGGGACAGGTTAACTACGAGCAGTACTTC

d_call: TRBD2
clone_size: -
j_call: TRBJ2-1
v_call: TRBV7-2
cdr3_aa: CASLSGRAGDEQFF
cdr3_nt: TGTGCCAGCCTCAGCGGGAGGGCCGGGGATGAGCAGTTCTTC

d_call: -
clone_size: -
j_call: TRBJ2-1
v_call: TRBV30
cdr3_aa: CAWMSLTRGFF
cdr3_nt: TGTGCCTGGATGAGTCTCACTAGAGGGTTCTTC

d_call: -
clone_size: -
j_call: TRBJ1-3
v_call: TRBV28
cdr3_aa: CASNSGGYSGNTIYF
cdr3_nt: TGTGCCAGCAACTCGGGGGGTTACTCTGGAAACACCATATATTTT

d_call: -
clone_size: -
j_call: TRBJ2-1
v_call: TRBV5-1
cdr3_aa: CASSWTSALYEQFF
cdr3_nt: TGCGCCAGCAGCTGGACGAGCGCACTATATGAGCAGTTCTTC

d_call: -
clone_size: -
j_call: TRBJ2-1
v_call: TRBV19
cdr3_aa: CASSFLGGEQFF
cdr3_nt: TGTGCCAGTAGCTTCCTAGGGGGGGAGCAGTTCTTC

d_call: -
clone_size: -
j_call: TRBJ1-3
v_call: TRBV7-9
cdr3_aa: CASRMGSSGNTIYF
cdr3_nt: TGTGCCAGCAGAATGGGCAGCTCTGGAAACACCATATATTTT

d_call: -
clone_size: -
j_call: TRBJ2-5
v_call: TRBV11-2
cdr3_aa: CASSLDRGAQTQYF
cdr3_nt: TGTGCCAGCAGCTTAGATCGCGGGGCTCAGACCCAGTACTTC

d_call: TRBD2
clone_size: -
j_call: TRBJ2-3
v_call: TRBV9
cdr3_aa: CASSSRTSGSTDTQYF
cdr3_nt: TGTGCCAGCAGCTCCAGGACTAGCGGGTCGACAGATACGCAGTATTTT

d_call: -
clone_size: -
j_call: TRBJ2-7
v_call: TRBV7-2
cdr3_aa: CASAEDRGYEQYF
cdr3_nt: TGTGCCAGCGCCGAGGACAGAGGCTACGAGCAGTACTTC

d_call: -
clone_size: -
j_call: TRBJ1-5
v_call: TRBV2
cdr3_aa: CASSEWYSNQPQHF
cdr3_nt: TGTGCCAGCAGTGAATGGTATAGCAATCAGCCCCAGCATTTT

d_call: -
clone_size: -
j_call: TRBJ2-1
v_call: TRBV11-2
cdr3_aa: CASSLGLEARDEQFF
cdr3_nt: TGTGCCAGCAGCTTAGGACTAGAGGCTAGGGATGAGCAGTTCTTC

d_call: TRBD1
clone_size: -
j_call: TRBJ1-4
v_call: TRBV28
cdr3_aa: CASSDSGQGREKLFF
cdr3_nt: TGTGCCAGCAGTGACTCGGGACAGGGGAGAGAAAAACTGTTTTTT

d_call: TRBD1
clone_size: -
j_call: TRBJ2-5
v_call: TRBV30
cdr3_aa: CAWSGKTGGQQYF
cdr3_nt: TGTGCCTGGAGTGGAAAAACAGGGGGACAGCAGTACTTC

d_call: -
clone_size: -
j_call: TRBJ1-1
v_call: TRBV7-6
cdr3_aa: CASRPNADTEAFF
cdr3_nt: TGTGCCAGCAGACCTAATGCGGACACTGAAGCTTTCTTT

d_call: -
clone_size: -
j_call: TRBJ1-3
v_call: TRBV2
cdr3_aa: CASSVSSGNTIYF
cdr3_nt: TGTGCCAGCAGTGTGTCCTCTGGAAACACCATATATTTT

d_call: -
clone_size: -
j_call: TRBJ2-7
v_call: TRBV28
cdr3_aa: CASISPVVENYEQYF
cdr3_nt: TGTGCCAGCATATCCCCCGTTGTTGAAAACTACGAGCAGTACTTC

d_call: TRBD1
clone_size: -
j_call: TRBJ1-4
v_call: TRBV18
cdr3_aa: CASSRGQGAAGEKLFF
cdr3_nt: TGTGCCAGCTCACGAGGACAGGGCGCTGCTGGGGAAAAACTGTTTTTT

d_call: TRBD1
clone_size: few
j_call: TRBJ2-5
v_call: TRBV7-3
cdr3_aa: CASSSHRGETQYF
cdr3_nt: TGTGCCAGCAGCTCCCACAGGGGAGAGACCCAGTACTTC

d_call: TRBD2
clone_size: -
j_call: TRBJ2-7
v_call: TRBV14
cdr3_aa: CASSPRTSGRIGEQYF
cdr3_nt: TGTGCCAGCAGCCCCCGGACTAGCGGGAGAATAGGCGAGCAGTACTTC

d_call: -
clone_size: -
j_call: TRBJ2-7
v_call: TRBV21-1
cdr3_aa: CASSTPPPHF
cdr3_nt: TGTGCCAGCAGCACTCCTCCCCCACACTTC

d_call: -
clone_size: many
j_call: TRBJ2-1
v_call: TRBV9
cdr3_aa: CASSPRGSESYNEQFF
cdr3_nt: TGTGCCAGCAGCCCCCGGGGGAGCGAATCCTACAATGAGCAGTTCTTC

d_call: -
clone_size: -
j_call: TRBJ1-5
v_call: TRBV28
cdr3_aa: CASTSSVSGYNQPQHF
cdr3_nt: TGTGCCAGCACCTCCTCAGTTTCGGGATACAATCAGCCCCAGCATTTT

d_call: -
clone_size: -
j_call: TRBJ2-7
v_call: TRBV27
cdr3_aa: CASSFAPLLEQYF
cdr3_nt: TGTGCCAGCAGTTTCGCCCCTCTCTTGGAGCAGTACTTC

d_call: -
clone_size: -
j_call: TRBJ1-4
v_call: TRBV6-1
cdr3_aa: CASIGTQNHGEKLFF
cdr3_nt: TGTGCCAGCATTGGAACCCAGAACCATGGGGAAAAACTGTTTTTT

d_call: -
clone_size: -
j_call: TRBJ2-7
v_call: TRBV7-9
cdr3_aa: CASSLGSREQYF
cdr3_nt: TGTGCCAGCAGCTTGGGGAGTCGCGAGCAGTACTTC

d_call: TRBD2
clone_size: -
j_call: TRBJ2-7
v_call: TRBV11-1
cdr3_aa: CASSLGLADYEQYF
cdr3_nt: TGTGCCAGCAGCTTGGGACTAGCGGACTACGAGCAGTACTTC

d_call: TRBD2
clone_size: -
j_call: TRBJ2-1
v_call: TRBV11-3
cdr3_aa: CASSLASSLAEGKQFF
cdr3_nt: TGTGCCAGCAGCTTAGCATCTAGCCTAGCGGAGGGTAAGCAGTTCTTC